This T cell receptor (beta chain) comes out of a study of cytomegalovirus exposure and HLA in healthy donors. Background on the study: The Caucasian-associated ancestry cluster contained about 80% of the 300 to 400 genotyped donors. Study results and limitations: When presence/absence was analysed, sequencing depth was taken to be roughly uniform across donors.

The study ran its PCR with 60 Vbeta and 13 Jbeta primers. Data came from immunoSEQ multiplex PCR; TCRdb stores just in-frame clones and leaves some out. This repertoire includes 75,000 to 100,000 clones. For this clone: Its antigen is unknown. An end of the junction differs from the germline gene, which may be a read error.

Germline lookup yields CDR1 SNHLY and CDR2 FYNNEI. The CDR3 length is 14 residues. V gene TRBV2 combines with J gene TRBJ1-4; D is unclear. Sequencing was carried out using PBMCs. This TCR was recovered from a woman aged 60-75 years in good health and CMV-seronegative. The CDR3 DNA sequence: TGTGCCAGCAGGAGCGAGGCCAGCAATGAAAAACTGCTTTTT. Its protein is CASRSEASNEKLLF.